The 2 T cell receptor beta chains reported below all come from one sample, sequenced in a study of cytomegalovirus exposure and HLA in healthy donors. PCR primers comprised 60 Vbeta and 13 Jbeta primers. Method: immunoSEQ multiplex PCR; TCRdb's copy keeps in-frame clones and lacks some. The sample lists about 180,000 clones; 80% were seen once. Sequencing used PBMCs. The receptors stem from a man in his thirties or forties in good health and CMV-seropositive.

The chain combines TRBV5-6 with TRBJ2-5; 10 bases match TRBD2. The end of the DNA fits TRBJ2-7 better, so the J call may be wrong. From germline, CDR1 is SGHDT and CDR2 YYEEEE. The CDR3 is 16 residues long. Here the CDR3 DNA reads TGTGCCAGCAGCTCCTGGACTAGCGGTACAGTTTACGAGCAGTACTTC. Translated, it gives CASSSWTSGTVYEQYF.

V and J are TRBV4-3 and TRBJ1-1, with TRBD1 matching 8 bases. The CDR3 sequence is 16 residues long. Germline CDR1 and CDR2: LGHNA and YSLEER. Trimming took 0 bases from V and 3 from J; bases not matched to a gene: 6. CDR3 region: CASSQDGQGADTEAFF. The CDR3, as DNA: TGCGCCAGCAGCCAAGACGGGCAGGGGGCGGACACTGAAGCTTTCTTT.